A single T cell receptor (beta chain) is shown here with its context. The specificity of this receptor is unknown. The sample holds no much larger clone one base away, and base qualities are not on file. The method behind the library was 5' RACE. Sequenced using an Illumina HiSeq 2500. The second PCR ran for roughly 7 to 12 cycles and used a J-beta primer mix along with a sample-barcoded 5' primer. A unique molecular identifier was introduced onto each TCR beta cDNA molecule by a template-switch 5' adaptor carrying 12 random nucleotides. Each sample yielded at least 2.5 million CDR3-containing paired-end reads. First-strand cDNA was synthesized from all RNA with the Mint cDNA synthesis kit, primed by a TRBC-specific oligonucleotide. Following uracil-DNA glycosylase treatment, a first 18-cycle PCR with universal primers M1SS and BC2_uni_R was performed on all cDNA. On the authors' methods: For normalization, 1 million high-quality reads were randomly selected from each sample, with every read carrying a distinct molecular identifier. Reads with shared molecular identifiers were discarded instead of being binned into consensus sequences. MiTCR, set to a Q25 quality threshold and the strictest error-elimination algorithm, was used for CDR3 identification, clonotype clustering and error correction. Lower-bound total TCR beta diversity was estimated with a nonparametric unseen species model using Euler transformation. TCRdb reran the public reads through fastp at Q25 and MiXCR, keeping productive beta chains. Every entry covers one CDR3 protein and lists the most common genes and DNA from its rows. The V and J calls reflect TCRdb's pipeline rather than the authors' work. The sample table contains over 600,000 distinct CDR3 sequences; only one count was recorded for 35% to 60% of them. Around a sixth of the sample is taken by the ten largest.

This sample is part of a study of blood T cells in healthy people across ages (dated by TCRdb to 2013 to 2016). The study in broad terms: In model experiments, roughly one uniquely barcoded TCR beta cDNA molecule per two T cells was captured by template switching. The study measured age-related changes in TCR beta repertoire diversity using deep sequencing normalized with unique cDNA molecular identifiers. Donors of different ages were randomly distributed across sequencing lanes to avoid experimental bias. Two additional independent replicas of 1 million unique cDNA reads from the same blood draw were analyzed for two donors (one aged 18 to 30 and one aged 80 or older). Four age groups were formed from the donors: young (average approximately 16 years), middle-aged (more than 35), aged (about 62) and long-lived (82). The paper's findings and limits, for the study overall: Observed TCR beta diversity correlated strongly with the percentage of naive T cells measured by flow cytometry. Compared with the aged group, more naive CD4+ T cells, fewer expanded clones and increased TCR diversity were shown by the long-lived group, suggesting age selection. Bulk unsorted PBMC profiling prevented conclusive comparison of naive and antigen-experienced compartments. Estimates of total diversity based on one million sequenced T cells were regarded as lower bounds and as underestimates. Because the CMV infection status of the donors was unknown, age-related changes in expanded clonotypes may potentially have been confounded. Observed TCR beta diversity per million T cells fell roughly linearly with age, and a significant reduction was already apparent by age around 40.

CDR1 and CDR2 are read off the germline V gene (reference sequence) as GTSNPN and SVGIG. The CDR3 measures 15 amino acids from cysteine to phenylalanine. Solely the CDR3 DNA is kept, with 45 bases framed from the first base. V is shortened by 0 bases, J by 2 bases, and the region joining them spans 11 bases. Systemically healthy Caucasian individuals from Russia, 39 in total and aged roughly 6 to 100 years, were included as donors. Each donor gave about 9.2 milliliters of peripheral blood, drawn into EDTA-treated Vacutainer tubes. PBMCs were isolated by Ficoll-Paque density-gradient centrifugation, with at least 7 million obtained per sample. Trizol reagent was used to extract total RNA from PBMCs, with at least 6 micrograms per sample. Naive CD45RAhigh/CD27high T cell percentages were measured by flow cytometry on a PBMC aliquot from every donor.

The sample taken for sequencing was blood. This sequence originates from a man at least 80 years old in good health. The sequence joins TRBV30 to TRBJ1-5; the D gene is perhaps TRBD1, from 6 matching bases. CDR3 reads: CAWSVGGEGNQPQHF. The bases are TGTGCCTGGAGTGTAGGGGGAGAGGGCAATCAGCCCCAGCATTTT.